This TCR beta chain was sequenced for a study of Graves' ophthalmopathy and Graves' hyperthyroidism. Sampling about 10 ml of fresh peripheral blood provided the PBMCs. This clonotype was seen many times. Trimming left V 7 bases short and J 11 bases short, with 14 bases between. This CDR3 contains 11 residues. Germline V gene lookup returns CDR1 MDHEN and CDR2 SYDVKM. The study amplified TCR beta CDR3 regions using RNA transcripts. HTBI primers were employed in first-round RT-PCR, then a second-round multiplex PCR followed. TCRdb reprocessed the multiplex PCR reads via MiXCR and lists one record per CDR3 protein. The sample has about 370,000 distinct CDR3 sequences; about 18% are singletons.

What was sequenced was peripheral blood. The TCR was taken from an adult woman with stable Graves' hyperthyroidism. The chain recombines TRBV28 with TRBJ1-2, with D possibly TRBD1 on 5 matching bases. The CDR3 coding sequence is TGTGCCAGCACCGCGGACAATTTTTACACCTTC. Protein product: CASTADNFYTF.